Sequencing of this TCR beta chain was carried out in a study of vaccination effects on CD4 cells after COVID-19. Study at large: Post-vaccine sample collection fell at a median of 72 days after the second dose.

At the end of around 11 days of culture, CD4+ T cells were isolated. Participants got two doses of BNT162b2 or mRNA-1273 vaccine. A word on this clone: The antigen is undetermined.

Clones were read by immunoSEQ multiplex PCR, and TCRdb kept only the in-frame ones, dropping some. The sample lists tens of thousands of clones; roughly 73% were seen once. The source of this sequence is a human donor who received a COVID-19 vaccine. The sample here was CD4+ T cells from PBMCs cultured without peptide, taken after COVID-19 vaccination.

CDR3 in DNA: TGTGCCAGCAGATGGACAGGGAGCACAGATACGCAGTATTTT. Protein sequence: CASRWTGSTDTQYF. The chain employs TRBV27 and TRBJ2-3, with 8 bases lining up with TRBD1. Germline V gene data show CDR1 as MNHEY and CDR2 as SMNVEV (reference sequence). The V and J ends lost 6 bases and 0 bases, in that order; junction bases with no gene match: 2. The length of the CDR3 is 14 residues.